The 25 T cell receptor beta chains presented below share a single source sample, sequenced in a study of cytomegalovirus exposure and HLA in healthy donors. PCR primers comprised 60 Vbeta and 13 Jbeta primers. Only in-frame clones appear in the TCRdb table, and some are missing; sequencing was by immunoSEQ multiplex PCR. This sample has almost 200,000 clones; roughly 85% occur once, and the top ten carry under 4.5%. The specimen was PBMCs. The receptor source for this set is a woman in her thirties in good health and CMV-seropositive.

The chain joins TRBV5-1 to TRBJ2-5; unclear D gene. CDR3 length: 13 residues. From germline, CDR1 is SGHRS and CDR2 YFSETQ. Trimming removed 1 base from V and 5 bases from J, with 9 bases in between. CDR3 sequence: CASSLTVEETQYF. The CDR3 DNA sequence: TGCGCCAGCAGCTTGACGGTTGAGGAGACCCAGTACTTC.

The chain uses TRBV7-2 and TRBJ1-1; D is ambiguous. V lost 0 bases and J 1 base, leaving 6 bases between the germline ends. This CDR3 comprises 14 residues. CDR1 SGHTA and CDR2 FQGNSA come from the germline V gene. DNA for the CDR3: TGTGCCAGCAGCTTAGCGCTGAGGAACACTGAAGCTTTCTTT. Protein product: CASSLALRNTEAFF.

This clone was detected only once. The chain links TRBV4-3 to TRBJ2-7; 9 bases are shared with TRBD2. This CDR3 region has 18 residues. Germline assignment: CDR1 LGHNA and CDR2 YSLEER. The V segment lost 1 base and the J segment 2 bases; nucleotides outside the gene matches: 12. The CDR3 sequence: CASSQGEGLAGRTYEQYF. The CDR3 DNA reads TGCGCCAGCAGCCAAGGAGAGGGGCTAGCGGGGAGAACCTACGAGCAGTACTTC.

CDR3 nucleotides: TGTGCCAGCAGCGTAGTCGGGACAGATACGCAGTATTTT. As protein: CASSVVGTDTQYF. The chain couples TRBV9 to TRBJ2-3; D call uncertain. The V and J ends lost 0 bases and 3 bases respectively, with 5 bases between them. This CDR3 is 13 amino acids long. Germline V lookup: CDR1 SGDLS, CDR2 YYNGEE. Supplemented by reference TRBV9 and TRBJ2-3, the full variable domain reads DSGVTQTPKHLITATGQRVTLRCSPRSGDLSVYWYQQSLDQGLQFLIQYYNGEERAKGNILERFSAQQFPDLHSELNLSSLELGDSALYFCASSVVGTDTQYFGPGTRLTVL.

This clone appeared a single time. V gene TRBV7-6 combines with J gene TRBJ2-7; 9 bases fit TRBD2. This CDR3 is 16 amino acids long. The J segment lost 6 bases and the V segment lost 1 base, leaving 10 bases of the junction unmatched. Germline V gene lookup returns CDR1 SGHVS and CDR2 FNYEAQ. CDR3 nucleotide sequence: TGTGCCAGCAGCTTAGGTACGGCGGGGGGGCCGGGCGAGCAGTACTTC. Residues: CASSLGTAGGPGEQYF.

The chain links TRBV5-1 to TRBJ2-5, with TRBD2 matching 11 bases. Germline V gene lookup returns CDR1 SGHRS and CDR2 YFSETQ. V trimming: 2 bases; J trimming: 5 bases; junction bases outside the gene matches: 23. This CDR3 comprises 21 residues. This CDR3 is CASSFNLNAGSGGASDETQYF. In DNA form, the CDR3 reads TGCGCCAGCAGCTTTAATCTTAACGCGGGTAGCGGGGGGGCGAGCGATGAGACCCAGTACTTC.

The chain carries TRBV29-1 and TRBJ2-7, with TRBD1 identical over 10 bases. From germline, CDR1 is SQVTM and CDR2 ANQGSEA. Trimming took 7 bases from V and 6 from J; bases not matched to a gene: 12. This CDR3 contains 14 residues. The CDR3 DNA sequence: TGCAGCGCCGGGGACAGGGGTTTTGTAGCCGAGCAGTACTTC. Translation gives CSAGDRGFVAEQYF.

V gene TRBV5-1 combines with J gene TRBJ2-2, with 10 bases lining up with TRBD2. The germline V gene has CDR1 SGHRS and CDR2 YFSETQ. CDR3 length: 18 amino acids. J gave up 5 bases and V 2 bases, and 12 bases lay outside the gene matches. This CDR3 reads CASSFSDEPGLATGELFF. CDR3 nucleotide sequence: TGCGCCAGCAGCTTCTCCGACGAACCGGGACTAGCGACCGGGGAGCTGTTTTTT.

This clone was observed a handful of times. The chain uses TRBV15 and TRBJ2-1; 15 positions match TRBD2. The J segment lost 0 bases and the V segment lost 5 bases, leaving 11 bases of the junction unmatched. CDR3 size: 20 residues. Germline-derived CDR1 and CDR2 are LNHNV and YYDKDF (reference sequence). The CDR3 here is CATSAPPGLAGGGSYNEQFF. CDR3 in DNA: TGTGCCACCAGCGCCCCGCCGGGACTAGCGGGGGGCGGCTCCTACAATGAGCAGTTCTTC.

V is TRBV5-4 and J is TRBJ2-3; no definite D call. CDR1 and CDR2 (germline): SGHNT, YYREEE (reference sequence). V was cut by 3 bases and J by 2 bases, with 7 bases left in between. The CDR3 totals 13 residues. CDR3 nucleotide sequence: TGTGCCAGCAGCTCTCTGTACACAGATACGCAGTATTTT. This codes for CASSSLYTDTQYF.

This chain joins TRBV10-3 and TRBJ2-3; D is perhaps TRBD1 (6 bases). V dropped 4 bases and J dropped 6 bases, with 11 bases sitting between them. The germline V gene encodes CDR1 ENHRY and CDR2 SYGVKD. This CDR3 comprises 13 residues. The CDR3 nucleotides are TGTGCCATCAGTGGGCAGGGGATGGATACGCAGTATTTT. It codes for CAISGQGMDTQYF.

The rearrangement joins TRBV4-3 to TRBJ2-3, with D possibly matching TRBD2 (6 bases). This CDR3 has 18 residues. Germline V gene sequence: CDR1 LGHNA, CDR2 YSLEER. V was pared by 0 bases and J by 1 base, with 17 bases between. Written as DNA, the CDR3 is TGCGCCAGCAGCCAAGAAGGACTACCCACCTCTCGCACAGATACGCAGTATTTT. Its translation is CASSQEGLPTSRTDTQYF.

This chain uses TRBV21-1 with TRBJ1-6. TRBV21-1 has pseudogene status. The CDR3 is made up of 18 amino acids. The CDR3 is CASRWGCGPTSRNSPLHF. The CDR3 bases are TGTGCCAGCAGGTGGGGATGTGGGCCGACTAGTAGGAATTCACCCCTCCACTTT.

This clone was observed a single time. The chain recombines TRBV9 with TRBJ2-7, with 7 bases that match TRBD2. This CDR3 comprises 15 residues. Germline CDR1 is SGDLS and CDR2 is YYNGEE. With 4 bases clipped from V and 2 bases from J, the junction kept 9 bases outside the gene matches. CDR3 in DNA: TGTGCCAGCAGCTTTGGGGGGGGGAATACCTACGAGCAGTACTTC. This translates into CASSFGGGNTYEQYF.

This clone came up once. V is TRBV5-4 and J is TRBJ2-1, with 8 bases identical to TRBD2. This CDR3 is built from 15 residues. The germline V gene encodes CDR1 SGHNT and CDR2 YYREEE (reference sequence). V lost 3 bases to trimming and J lost 4 bases; unmatched junction nucleotides: 6. The CDR3 protein is CASSSGLAGYNEQFF. The CDR3 bases are TGTGCCAGCAGCTCCGGACTAGCTGGGTACAATGAGCAGTTCTTC.

The chain combines TRBV2 with TRBJ2-2; TRBD1 agrees at 7 bases. With 3 bases clipped from V and 5 bases from J, the junction kept 18 bases outside the gene matches. The CDR3 extends over 19 amino acids. CDR1 is SNHLY, CDR2 FYNNEI, per germline. The CDR3 sequence: CASSDLLGAEDRWTGELFF. CDR3 nucleotides: TGTGCCAGCAGTGACCTGTTGGGTGCCGAGGACAGGTGGACCGGGGAGCTGTTTTTT.

This chain joins TRBV5-1 and TRBJ1-2, with TRBD1 matching over 7 bases. V was clipped by 2 bases and J by 4 bases; unmatched bases: 14. CDR1 and CDR2 (germline): SGHRS, YFSETQ. The CDR3 loop spans 17 amino acids. CDR3 protein: CASSLWETGQRIYGYTF. The CDR3, as DNA: TGCGCCAGCAGCTTATGGGAAACGGGACAGCGGATCTATGGCTACACCTTC.

The V and J genes are TRBV4-1 and TRBJ2-7, with no clear D. The V gene lost 4 bases and the J gene lost 2 bases, with 9 bases spanning the gap. This CDR3 spans 13 amino acids. The germline CDR1 and CDR2 sequences are MGHRA and YSYEKL. The CDR3 reads CASSPGQAYEQYF. Written as DNA, the CDR3 is TGCGCCAGCAGCCCCGGTCAGGCCTACGAGCAGTACTTC.

The V and J genes are TRBV6-6 and TRBJ1-5; D uncertain. The germline CDR1 and CDR2 sequences are MNHNY and SVGAGI (reference sequence). Between the trimmed V and J ends, which lost 0 bases and 8 bases, there was a span of 11 bases. The CDR3 extends over 14 amino acids. The CDR3 reads CASSYSTGGKPQHF. CDR3 DNA: TGTGCCAGCAGTTACTCGACCGGAGGGAAGCCCCAGCATTTT.

The DNA for the CDR3 is TGTGCCAGCAGTTTTCGAGGGAACACTGAAGCTTTCTTT. Protein: CASSFRGNTEAFF. The chain uses TRBV27 and TRBJ1-1, with D uncertain. Trimming removed 3 bases at V and 1 base at J, with 6 bases between. The CDR3 consists of 13 residues. CDR1 and CDR2 from the germline V gene are MNHEY and SMNVEV (reference sequence).

In this sample, this clone turned up once. The gene calls are TRBV7-9 and TRBJ1-5, with 9 nucleotides matching TRBD1. The CDR3 consists of 14 residues. Germline V gives CDR1 SEHNR, CDR2 FQNEAQ (reference sequence). V trimming: 5 bases; J trimming: 5 bases; junction bases outside the gene matches: 4. Here the CDR3 DNA reads TGTGCCAGCAGCGCGACAGGGGGGGATCAGCCCCAGCATTTT. Protein: CASSATGGDQPQHF. The full variable domain, rest sourced from reference TRBV7-9 and TRBJ1-5, is DTGVSQNPRHKITKRGQNVTFRCDPISEHNRLYWYRQTLGQGPEFLTYFQNEAQLEKSRLLSDRFSAERPKGSFSTLEIQRTEQGDSAMYLCASSATGGDQPQHFGDGTRLSIL.

This chain joins TRBV4-3 and TRBJ1-1; D ambiguous. Germline CDR1 is LGHNA and CDR2 is YSLEER. This CDR3 contains 13 residues. Trimming stripped 3 bases from V and 5 bases from J, with 10 bases between. The DNA for the CDR3 is TGCGCCAGCAGCCAGCAATCTGAGACTGAAGCTTTCTTT. Amino acid sequence: CASSQQSETEAFF.

This clone was found once. The CDR3 sequence: CASSIEGGTSYEQYF. In nucleotides, the CDR3 is TGTGCCAGTAGTATAGAGGGCGGGACCTCCTACGAGCAGTACTTC. The chain employs TRBV19 and TRBJ2-7; D is perhaps TRBD2 (6 bases). The germline V gene has CDR1 LNHDA and CDR2 SQIVND (reference sequence). V shed 0 bases and J shed 0 bases, with 9 bases lying between them. The CDR3 sequence is 15 residues long. The variable domain in full, with the rest retrieved from reference TRBV19 and TRBJ2-7, is DGGITQSPKYLFRKEGQNVTLSCEQNLNHDAMYWYRQDPGQGLRLIYYSQIVNDFQKGDIAEGYSVSREKKESFPLTVTSAQKNPTAFYLCASSIEGGTSYEQYFGPGTRLTVT.

This clone was counted a few times. The CDR3 coding sequence is TGTGCCAGCAGGTTTAGCGGCGACAATGAGCAGTTCTTC. Amino acids: CASRFSGDNEQFF. The rearrangement uses TRBV11-3 and TRBJ2-1; D is possibly TRBD2 (6 bases). There are 13 residues in the CDR3. Trimming left V 6 bases short and J 5 bases short, with 11 bases between. Per the germline V gene, CDR1 is SGHNT and CDR2 is YENEEA.

With regard to this clone: Additional DNA sequences in this sample encode the identical CDR3. The J gene is TRBJ2-2, the V gene TRBV27; the D is unclear. V lost 5 bases to trimming and J lost 1 base, with 5 bases between them. The CDR3 consists of 13 residues. CDR1 is MNHEY and CDR2 is SMNVEV in the germline V gene (reference sequence). The CDR3 is CASSRENTGELFF. As DNA, the CDR3 is TGTGCCAGCAGTCGAGAGAACACCGGGGAGCTGTTTTTT.